This T cell receptor beta chain came from a study of radiation and T cells in renal cell carcinoma. Study results and limitations: Pretreatment tumor biopsies were lacking, so baseline clonotypes are unknown. Top tumor clonotypes rose in blood 2 weeks post-radiation, then contracted.

Described time point: blood 4 weeks post-SBRT, at nephrectomy. Sample treatment: 15 Gy SBRT to primary tumor, nephrectomy 4 weeks later. Nephrectomy followed 15 Gy stereotactic body radiation by 4 weeks. This renal cell carcinoma was of the clear cell type. The data were produced by immunoSEQ multiplex PCR, yet TCRdb's version contains in-frame clones alone and is incomplete. The data contain around 170,000 clones, less than 90% of them singletons. Remarks on this clone: Its target is not known.

Germline assignment: CDR1 LGHNA and CDR2 YNFKEQ. This CDR3 spans 16 amino acids. V gave up 0 bases and J gave up 2 bases, with 13 bases separating them. The rearrangement joins TRBV4-2 to TRBJ1-2; a possible D gene is TRBD1 (5 bases). The sequence was obtained from a woman between 50 and 59 years old with renal cell carcinoma. The material sequenced was blood, taken from a patient whose treatment included radiotherapy and nephrectomy. This CDR3 reads CASSQDGAGQNYGYTF. DNA for the CDR3: TGTGCCAGCAGCCAAGATGGCGCAGGGCAAAACTATGGCTACACCTTC.